This T cell receptor (beta chain) was profiled in a study of blood T cell repertoires in COVID-19. Germline CDR1 and CDR2: MNHEY and SMNVEV (reference sequence). The CDR3 is 16 residues long. Trimming pared 5 bases from V and 4 bases from J, leaving 19 bases between. This table comes from immunoSEQ multiplex PCR, and its TCRdb copy is limited to in-frame clones, with some not included. The sample has some 320,000 clones; roughly 90% are singletons. Participants in the exposed group had met a COVID-19 case in the 2 weeks before joining the study. This receptor was obtained from a woman aged 25 to 39 who had been exposed to COVID-19. Sequencing was carried out using PBMCs or T cells enriched from blood (not recorded which). The chain employs TRBV27 and TRBJ2-3, with D perhaps matching TRBD2 (7 bases). The CDR3 coding sequence is TGTGCCAGCAGTATTCTAGGGGGGGGAGGCGCAGATACGCAGTATTTT. This translates into CASSILGGGGADTQYF.